This paragraph covers one T cell receptor beta chain sequence. The antigen it recognizes is unknown. No base quality information exists; no much larger clone differs at one position. This record belongs to a study of T cell repertoires in cytomegalovirus infection (dated by TCRdb to the late 2010s). With respect to the entire study: Donor HLA type was relevant to the analysis, as public TCR beta signatures indicated carriage of CMV infection together with the matching HLA type.

Summary of the overall study and its limitations: The ex vivo response was dominated by HLA-C-restricted CMV-specific TCR beta clonotypes, which also provided the single most frequent clonotype in two of eight donors. In both this cohort and an independent roughly 350-donor cohort, the cumulative frequency of public TCR beta family members distinguished carriers of CMV infection plus the relevant HLA type.

Sequencer: Illumina HiSeq 1500. Using fastp trimming at Q25 and MiXCR clonotype assembly, TCRdb reanalyzed the public sequencing data and kept in-frame beta chains. Every entry covers one CDR3 protein and lists the most common genes and DNA from its rows. The sample table shows around 530,000 distinct CDR3 sequences, and approximately 25% are seen once. About 13% of the sample comes from the top ten. Here V drops 3 bases and J drops 4 bases, and the junction holds 2 bases not matched to any gene. CDR1 and CDR2 are read off the germline V gene (reference sequence) as DFQATT and SNEGSKA. The CDR3 measures 13 amino acids from cysteine to phenylalanine. The CDR3 DNA has 39 bases and is translated from base 1.

The sample consisted of PBMCs. The rearranged segments are TRBV20-1 and TRBJ2-7; TRBD2 lines up with 11 middle nucleotides. The TCR sequence derives from a human donor in good health (CMV status not recorded). Some clones in this sample may be carry-over from other donors' samples. The bases are TGCAGTGCTAGGACTAGCGGGATGTACGAGCAGTACTTC. Translated, it reads CSARTSGMYEQYF.